One sample yielded the 15 T cell receptor beta chains listed below, sequenced in a study of OX40 agonist ivuxolimab in advanced cancers. The table came from immunoSEQ multiplex PCR; TCRdb's copy has only in-frame clones and leaves some out. In the table there are 91,000 or so clones, approximately 93% of which are singletons. Sequencing was performed on CD4+ or CD8+ T cells sorted from blood, taken in a trial of the OX40 agonist ivuxolimab. The receptors were gathered from an adult with an advanced solid tumor such as melanoma, head and neck, liver or kidney cancer.

The chain uses TRBV5-1 and TRBJ2-5, with D unresolved. Germline assignment: CDR1 SGHRS and CDR2 YFSETQ. There are 16 residues in the CDR3. V was shortened by 4 bases and J by 3 bases, with 19 bases between the two germline ends. Here the CDR3 DNA reads TGCGCCAGCAGCGCCAACCAATTCCATAGAAAAGAGACCCAGTACTTC. Protein: CASSANQFHRKETQYF.

The CDR3 loop reads CASRPRLAGGVSEDTQYF. DNA for the CDR3: TGTGCCAGCAGACCGAGACTAGCGGGGGGTGTATCTGAGGATACGCAGTATTTT. The rearrangement uses TRBV7-8 and TRBJ2-3, with 13 bases fitting TRBD2. This CDR3 contains 18 residues. Unmatched junction bases numbered 15, after V lost 6 bases and J lost 6 bases. Germline V gene data show CDR1 as SGHVS and CDR2 as FQNEAQ.

This chain uses TRBV18 with TRBJ1-5, with 9 nucleotides matching TRBD1. The CDR3 covers 16 residues. Germline CDR1 KGHSH, CDR2 LQKENI. J gave up 1 base and V 3 bases, and 4 bases lay outside the gene matches. CDR3 nucleotide sequence: TGTGCCAGCTCACCCGGGACAGGGAGGAGCAATCAGCCCCAGCATTTT. Encoded protein: CASSPGTGRSNQPQHF.

The chain joins TRBV4-3 to TRBJ2-2; TRBD1 aligns across 8 bases. This CDR3 region has 16 residues. CDR1 is LGHNA and CDR2 is YSLEER in the germline V gene. With V trimmed by 1 base and J by 5 bases, 6 bases remained unmatched. This chain's CDR3 is CASSQGDRRETGELFF. In DNA form, the CDR3 reads TGCGCCAGCAGCCAAGGGGACAGGCGTGAAACCGGGGAGCTGTTTTTT.

The V gene is TRBV19, the J gene TRBJ2-7; 8 positions agree with TRBD1. V lost 5 bases, J lost 0 bases, and 6 bases stayed unmatched. CDR1 and CDR2 (germline): LNHDA, SQIVND (reference sequence). The CDR3 is 15 amino acids. The CDR3 nucleotides are TGTGCCAGTAGTGGGAGACAGGGGAGCTCCTACGAGCAGTACTTC. This codes for CASSGRQGSSYEQYF.

The chain recombines TRBV5-1 with TRBJ2-3; the D call may be TRBD1 or TRBD2 (6 bases each). The V end was cut by 0 bases, the J end by 3 bases, with 11 bases between. Germline CDR1 SGHRS, CDR2 YFSETQ. This CDR3 is 15 amino acids long. CDR3 amino acids: CASSLVLGGTDTQYF. CDR3 bases: TGCGCCAGCAGCTTGGTTCTAGGGGGGACAGATACGCAGTATTTT.

As for this clone: One end of the junction does not line up with germline, which may come from a read error. This rearrangement joins TRBV5-1 to TRBJ1-4; D is undetermined. The CDR3 extends over 14 amino acids. CDR1 SGHRS and CDR2 YFSETQ come from the germline V gene. The CDR3 protein is CASSLGQVDEKLFF. The CDR3 nucleotides read TGTGCCAGCAGCTTGGGTCAGGTTGATGAAAAACTGTTTTTT. Complete variable domain (other parts from reference TRBV5-1 and TRBJ1-4): KAGVTQTPRYLIKTRGQQVTLSCSPISGHRSVSWYQQTPGQGLQFLFEYFSETQRNKGNFPGRFSGRQFSNSRSEMNVSTLELGDSALYLCASSLGQVDEKLFFGSGTQLSVL.

The chain recombines TRBV5-1 with TRBJ2-7; weak D call: TRBD1 (5 bases). In germline, CDR1 is SGHRS, CDR2 YFSETQ. The V end lost 2 bases, the J end lost 5 bases, and 17 bases lay between the germline ends. The CDR3 loop spans 15 amino acids. Here the CDR3 reads CASSFTSGHMDEQYF. In DNA, the CDR3 is TGCGCCAGCAGCTTTACTTCCGGACATATGGACGAGCAGTACTTC.

This clone was detected only a few times. This chain joins TRBV5-4 and TRBJ1-4; D gene ambiguous. The CDR3 has 12 residues. Looked up from germline, CDR1 is SGHNT and CDR2 is YYREEE (reference sequence). V was cut by 4 bases and J by 7 bases, with 8 bases left in between. CDR3 sequence (DNA): TGTGCCAGCAGCCGGACGGGTGAAAAACTGTTTTTT. Protein: CASSRTGEKLFF.

The V call is TRBV7-2, the J call TRBJ1-2; TRBD1 agrees at 7 bases. Germline loops: CDR1 SGHTA, CDR2 FQGNSA. Trimming removed 4 bases from V and 7 bases from J; junction bases left unmatched: 9. The CDR3 has 14 amino acids. DNA for the CDR3: TGTGCCAGCAGCTCAAGACAGGGATCGGCTGGCTACACCTTC. This encodes CASSSRQGSAGYTF. The entire variable domain, with the rest obtained from reference TRBV7-2 and TRBJ1-2, is as follows: GAGVSQSPSNKVTEKGKDVELRCDPISGHTALYWYRQSLGQGLEFLIYFQGNSAPDKSGLPSDRFSAERTGGSVSTLTIQRTQQEDSAVYLCASSSRQGSAGYTFGSGTRLTVV.

J is TRBJ1-2 and V is TRBV4-3, with D possibly matching TRBD1 (5 bases). Germline V gives CDR1 LGHNA, CDR2 YSLEER. The CDR3 sequence is 16 residues long. Trimming took 0 bases from V and 1 from J, leaving 12 bases between them. The DNA of the CDR3 is TGCGCCAGCAGCCAAGATACCACAGGCCTTAACTATGGCTACACCTTC. The encoded protein is CASSQDTTGLNYGYTF.

V and J are TRBV25-1 and TRBJ2-7; possible D gene TRBD2, 5 bases. CDR1 is MGHDK and CDR2 is SYGVNS in the germline V gene. The CDR3 runs to 14 residues. V dropped 6 bases and J dropped 5 bases, with 17 bases sitting between them. The CDR3 sequence: CASSPAPPGNEQYF. The CDR3 coding sequence is TGTGCCAGCAGCCCCGCCCCCCCGGGGAACGAGCAGTACTTC.

This clone was picked up one time. The chain uses TRBV19 and TRBJ2-7, with 12 bases fitting TRBD2. J gave up 0 bases and V 6 bases, and 3 bases lay outside the gene matches. Per the germline V gene, CDR1 is LNHDA and CDR2 is SQIVND (reference sequence). The CDR3 is made up of 15 amino acids. DNA of the CDR3: TGTGCCAGTAGCCGACTAGCGGGAGACTCCTACGAGCAGTACTTC. Encoded protein: CASSRLAGDSYEQYF.

The chain joins TRBV5-1 to TRBJ1-1; TRBD1 might be the D (6 bases). From germline, CDR1 is SGHRS and CDR2 YFSETQ. The CDR3 covers 15 residues. V lost 4 bases to trimming and J lost 5 bases, with 18 bases between them. The CDR3 sequence is CASSLRGAGATEAFF. CDR3 bases: TGCGCCAGCAGCCTCCGGGGGGCCGGGGCGACTGAAGCTTTCTTT.

The table lists this clone with a count of one. In DNA, the CDR3 is TGTGCCAGCACCGAGACAGGTTCCTACGAGCAGTACTTC. It codes for CASTETGSYEQYF. The chain has TRBV6-5 and TRBJ2-7; D is perhaps TRBD1 (6 bases). The ends were cut back, 7 bases at V and 1 base at J, with 11 bases in the middle. CDR1 and CDR2 (germline): MNHEY, SVGAGI. The CDR3 has 13 residues.